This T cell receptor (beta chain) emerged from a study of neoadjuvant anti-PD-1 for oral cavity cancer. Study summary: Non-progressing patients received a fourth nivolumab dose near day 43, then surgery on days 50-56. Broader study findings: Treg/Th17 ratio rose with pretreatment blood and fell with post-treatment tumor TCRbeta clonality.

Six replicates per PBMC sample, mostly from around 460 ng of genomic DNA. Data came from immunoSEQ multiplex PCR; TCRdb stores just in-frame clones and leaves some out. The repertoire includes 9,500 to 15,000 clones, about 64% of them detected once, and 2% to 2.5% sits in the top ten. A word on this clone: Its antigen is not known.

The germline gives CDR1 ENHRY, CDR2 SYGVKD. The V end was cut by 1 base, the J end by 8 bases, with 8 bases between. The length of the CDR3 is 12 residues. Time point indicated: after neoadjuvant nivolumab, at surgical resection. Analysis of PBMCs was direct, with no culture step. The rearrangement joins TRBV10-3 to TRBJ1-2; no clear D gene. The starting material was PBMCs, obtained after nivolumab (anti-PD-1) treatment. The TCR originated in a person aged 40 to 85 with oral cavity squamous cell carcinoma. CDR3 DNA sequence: TGTGCCATCAGTGAGTGGGGTGGCGGCTACACCTTC. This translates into CAISEWGGGYTF.